This T cell receptor (beta chain) was identified in a study of T cells in Graves' hyperthyroidism and ophthalmopathy. The study collected blood at first hyperthyroidism diagnosis, before any ophthalmopathy symptoms arose. Study results and limitations: The majority of expanded thyroid clonotypes above 0.001 also appeared in blood.

TCR beta CDR3 regions were amplified from RNA transcripts. HTBI primers were employed in a first-round RT-PCR of the TCR CDR3. One entry per CDR3 protein, called by TCRdb with MiXCR from the multiplex PCR reads. The table shows about 290,000 distinct CDR3 sequences, with about an eighth occurring only once. The CDR3 runs 13 residues. Germline CDR1 LNHNV, CDR2 YYDKDF (reference sequence). Trimming cost V 0 bases and J 8 bases, with 7 bases left between them. A word on this clonotype: Antigen specificity is unknown.

Sequencing input: blood. The source of this sequence is a woman aged 25 to 39 with Graves' hyperthyroidism that later progressed to Graves' ophthalmopathy. The chain uses TRBV15 and TRBJ1-4; no clear D gene. For the CDR3, the DNA is TGTGCCACCAGCAGAGATTCGGGGGAAAAACTGTTTTTT. The encoded protein is CATSRDSGEKLFF.